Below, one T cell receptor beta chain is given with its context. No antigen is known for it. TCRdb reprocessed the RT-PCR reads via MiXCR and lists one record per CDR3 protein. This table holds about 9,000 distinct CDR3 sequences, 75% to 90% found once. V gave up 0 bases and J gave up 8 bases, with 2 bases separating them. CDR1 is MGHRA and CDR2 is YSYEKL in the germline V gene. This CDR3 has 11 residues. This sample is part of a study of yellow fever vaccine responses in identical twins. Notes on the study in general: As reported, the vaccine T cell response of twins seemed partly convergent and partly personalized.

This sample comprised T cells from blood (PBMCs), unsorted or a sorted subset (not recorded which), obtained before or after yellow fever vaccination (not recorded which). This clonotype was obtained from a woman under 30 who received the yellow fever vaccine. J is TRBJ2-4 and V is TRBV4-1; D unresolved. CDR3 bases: TGCGCCAGCAGCCAAGATGACATTCAGTACTTC. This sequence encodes CASSQDDIQYF.